The clone carrying this TCR beta chain was detected a few times. What it binds is not known. The diagnostic workup employed clinical symptoms, serum thyroxine, TRAb, thyroid ultrasound and orbital computed tomography. Investigators amplified TCR beta CDR3 regions from RNA transcripts. First-round RT-PCR employed HTBI primers, with a second-round multiplex PCR after it. TCRdb redid the calling of the multiplex PCR reads with MiXCR, one entry per CDR3 protein. The sample has hundreds of thousands of distinct CDR3 sequences; approximately 15% are singletons. The CDR3 is made up of 16 amino acids. J lost 6 bases, V lost 6 bases, and 9 bases had no gene match. CDR1 and CDR2 (germline): LGHDT, YNNKEL (reference sequence). The sample originates from a study of Graves' ophthalmopathy and Graves' hyperthyroidism. Whole-study findings and limits: Ophthalmopathy progression prediction by the model yielded a sensitivity of around 68% and a specificity of 72.22%.

J is TRBJ1-6 and V is TRBV3-1; 9 positions match TRBD1. The sequencing input was peripheral blood. The sequence came from a woman in her late teens or twenties with stable Graves' hyperthyroidism. Here the CDR3 reads CASRKITTGGNSPLHF. In DNA, the CDR3 is TGTGCCAGCAGGAAGATAACGACAGGGGGTAATTCACCCCTCCACTTT.